The source of this T cell receptor beta chain is a study of shared clonotypes between healthy human individuals. Notes on the study in general: It was observed that 5% to 6.5% of naive CD4 clonotypes were shared across four donors.

As regards this clone: Its antigen remains unknown.

Selected positively for CCR7 and CD45RO-negative, naive CD8 cells excluded terminally differentiated effector memory CD45RA+ cells. Authors' analysis steps: There were no quality scores in the junction-only immunoSEQ sequences, so filtering differed. Some clones are missing from TCRdb's copy, which holds only in-frame ones; the method was immunoSEQ multiplex PCR. The DNA was the basis for D and trimming; V, J and clone size are from that table. The sample carries roughly 2.1 million clones, around 93% recorded once. Per the germline V gene, CDR1 is LGHNT and CDR2 is FRNRAP. The CDR3 loop spans 14 amino acids. Trimming took off 6 bases at V and 2 bases at J, with 12 bases between the two ends.

The chain carries TRBV12-5 and TRBJ2-3, with a weak D call TRBD2 (6 bases). Input material: naive CD8+ T cells from PBMCs. This clonotype originated in a man between 18 and 35 years old in good health. Some clones in this sample may be carry-over from other donors' samples. This chain's CDR3 is CASGRGGFTDTQYF. The CDR3 nucleotides are TGTGCTAGTGGACGCGGAGGGTTCACAGATACGCAGTATTTT.